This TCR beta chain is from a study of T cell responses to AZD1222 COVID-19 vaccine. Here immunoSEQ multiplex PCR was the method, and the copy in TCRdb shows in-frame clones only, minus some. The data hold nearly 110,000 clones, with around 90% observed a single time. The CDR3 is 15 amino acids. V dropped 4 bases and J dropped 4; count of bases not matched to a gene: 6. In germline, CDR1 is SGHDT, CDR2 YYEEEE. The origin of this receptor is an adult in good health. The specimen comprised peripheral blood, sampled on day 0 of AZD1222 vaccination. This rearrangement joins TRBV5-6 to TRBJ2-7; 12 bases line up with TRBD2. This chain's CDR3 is CASSPGLAGRYEQYF. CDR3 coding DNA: TGTGCCAGCAGCCCTGGACTAGCGGGGAGGTACGAGCAGTACTTC.